The rows below give T cell receptor beta chains drawn from one sample of a study of T cells after yellow fever vaccination. TCRdb recomputed calls from the 5' RACE reads with MiXCR, one row per CDR3 protein. The sample holds about 340,000 distinct CDR3 sequences; about 12% are singletons and the top ten take 2.5% to 3.5%. The sequenced sample was CD4+ T cells sorted from PBMCs, obtained 15 days after the yellow fever booster vaccination. The receptors come from a man aged 18 to 29 who received the YFV17D yellow fever vaccine. The CDR3 runs from the conserved cysteine through the conserved F or W.

V gene	CDR3 protein
TRBV4-3	CASSQEYRAGELFF
TRBV4-3	CASSQEGGLAGSQFF
TRBV3-1	CASSQGGNVRHEQYF
TRBV11-2	CASSSGQLNSPLHF
TRBV6-2/TRBV6-3	CASSSRGADQPQHF
TRBV5-1	CASSLEPGYSYEQYF
TRBV7-2	CASSLELAGGNEQFF
TRBV29-1	CSVSGGADQPQHF
TRBV7-2	CASSYRVTNYGYTF
TRBV7-2	CASSLDGEREPQHF
TRBV5-5	CASSPSGGLGTDTQYF
TRBV5-4	CASSPRTGKNTEAFF
TRBV6-2/TRBV6-3	CASSRDREWQPQHF
TRBV20-1	CSARTYSAQETQYF
TRBV7-2	CASSPTRAQSNEQFF
TRBV9	CASSVVDYNSPLHF